The 23 T cell receptor beta chains below come from one sample, sequenced in a study of chemoradiotherapy in HPV16-positive cancers (dated by TCRdb to between 2021 and 2022). Library preparation was by the immunoSEQ multiplex PCR assay. Entries here come from immuneACCESS through TCRdb and include only in-frame sequences with V and J called. Some clones fail to appear in such tables; in the studies checked, an unresolved V gene covers under half of the shortfall, and the cause of the remainder is unknown. Across this sample there are 7,900 or so clones, with around 82% seen only once. The top ten hold 1.9% of the sample. Sampling was conducted from a patient who underwent chemoradiotherapy. All receptors come from a human donor with HPV-associated anogenital cancer.

This clone was counted once. The rearrangement joins TRBV6-5 to TRBJ1-2; TRBD1 is a possible D gene (6 bases). This CDR3 comprises 14 residues. V was cut by 4 bases and J by 8 bases, with 17 bases left in between. Germline CDR1 MNHEY, CDR2 SVGAGI. Here the CDR3 reads CASSSPGGAGGYTF. CDR3 coding DNA: TGTGCCAGCAGTTCCCCTGGGGGCGCGGGGGGCTACACCTTC.

The chain employs TRBV6-1 and TRBJ2-7, with 8 bases lining up with TRBD2. This CDR3 is 13 amino acids long. Germline CDR1 is MNHNS and CDR2 is SASEGT. For the CDR3, the DNA is TGTGCAATCGGGCCTAGCGGGTTCTACGAGCAGTACTTC. Its protein is CAIGPSGFYEQYF.

The chain couples TRBV6-1 to TRBJ2-2; possible D gene TRBD2, 6 bases. The CDR3 spans 14 residues. From germline, CDR1 is MNHNS and CDR2 SASEGT. Between the trimmed V and J ends, which lost 11 bases and 6 bases, there was a span of 19 bases. In nucleotides, the CDR3 is TGTGCCGAAGCTGAGAGCGGGCTTCCCGGGGAGCTGTTTTTT. Amino acids: CAEAESGLPGELFF.

The genes are TRBV21-1 and TRBJ2-7; TRBD1, the table's D call, was not compared with the DNA. TRBV21-1 is a pseudogene segment. The CDR3 contains 15 residues. CDR3 sequence: CASSNRDIRSYEQYF. The CDR3 DNA follows: TGTGCCAGCAGCAATCGTGACATAAGATCCTACGAGCAGTACTTC.

The genes are TRBV19 and TRBJ1-4; D is uncertain. The CDR3 has 15 residues. CDR1 and CDR2 from the germline V gene are LNHDA and SQIVND (reference sequence). Trimming removed 0 bases from V and 3 bases from J, with 8 bases in between. In DNA, the CDR3 is TGTGCCAGTAGTATAGAGTCACTACCTAATGAAAAACTGTTTTTT. This translates into CASSIESLPNEKLFF.

The chain couples TRBV5-1 to TRBJ1-6; no clear D. CDR3 length: 14 amino acids. Germline lookup yields CDR1 SGHRS and CDR2 YFSETQ. V was shortened by 0 bases and J by 8 bases, with 9 bases between the two germline ends. Here the CDR3 reads CASSLAPWDSPLHF. The CDR3 DNA sequence: TGCGCCAGCAGCTTGGCGCCTTGGGATTCACCCCTCCACTTT.

The chain couples TRBV6-6 to TRBJ1-6, with 9 bases that match TRBD1. The CDR3 covers 16 residues. The J segment lost 10 bases and the V segment lost 2 bases, leaving 9 bases of the junction unmatched. Germline V gene lookup returns CDR1 MNHNY and CDR2 SVGAGI (reference sequence). Here the CDR3 DNA reads TGTGCCAGCAGTTACCCGCCGGGACAGGGCGTCTCACCCCTCCACTTT. This encodes CASSYPPGQGVSPLHF.

CDR3 sequence (DNA): TGTGCCAGCTCACCACCGGGGGTTCACGACACTGAAGCTTTCTTT. Its translation is CASSPPGVHDTEAFF. The chain links TRBV18 to TRBJ1-1, with D perhaps matching TRBD1 (5 bases). The ends were cut back, 0 bases at V and 3 bases at J, with 11 bases in the middle. This CDR3 has 15 residues. Germline assignment: CDR1 KGHSH and CDR2 LQKENI.

The chain carries TRBV4-3 and TRBJ2-3; 7 bases agree with TRBD1. The CDR3 loop spans 19 amino acids. Germline CDR1 is LGHNA and CDR2 is YSLEER. Unmatched junction bases numbered 16, after V lost 2 bases and J lost 2 bases. For the CDR3, the DNA is TGCGCCAGCAGCCAAAACCCTGCCACAGGGGTGGGGCACACAGATACGCAGTATTTT. This sequence encodes CASSQNPATGVGHTDTQYF.

The chain joins TRBV7-9 to TRBJ1-5, with D perhaps matching TRBD1 (5 bases). V was pared by 5 bases and J by 10 bases, with 18 bases between. The length of the CDR3 is 14 residues. The germline CDR1 and CDR2 sequences are SEHNR and FQNEAQ (reference sequence). As DNA, the CDR3 is TGTGCCAGCAGCCGTCCCGGGACCCAGGGACCCCAGCATTTT. It specifies CASSRPGTQGPQHF.

For the CDR3, the DNA is TGTGCCAGCAGTTTGCAGGTCGGGAGGGATACGCAGTATTTT. Translation: CASSLQVGRDTQYF. V usage is TRBV27 and J usage is TRBJ2-3, with TRBD2 matching 7 bases. Germline lookup yields CDR1 MNHEY and CDR2 SMNVEV (reference sequence). V shed 3 bases and J 6 bases; nucleotides not matched to a gene: 6. This CDR3 is built from 14 residues.

The chain links TRBV4-1 to TRBJ1-3; 10 nucleotides match TRBD1. Trimming removed 4 bases from V and 4 bases from J; junction bases left unmatched: 7. The germline CDR1 and CDR2 sequences are MGHRA and YSYEKL. This CDR3 comprises 16 residues. CDR3: CASSPAGQGPGNTIYF. The CDR3 DNA reads TGCGCCAGCAGCCCCGCGGGACAGGGGCCGGGAAACACCATATATTTT.

This clone was seen only a few times. Written as DNA, the CDR3 is TGTGCCAGCAGTTCCATCCTACAAGAGACCCAGTACTTC. It translates to CASSSILQETQYF. V is TRBV28 and J is TRBJ2-5; D not resolved. The CDR3 extends over 13 amino acids. V lost 4 bases to trimming and J lost 2 bases, with 8 bases between them. Germline-derived CDR1 and CDR2 are MDHEN and SYDVKM.

This clone was counted only a few times. As DNA, the CDR3 is TGTGCCAGCAGCCCCGTACCAGACAGCTATGGCTACACCTTC. It translates to CASSPVPDSYGYTF. The chain carries TRBV5-4 and TRBJ1-2; a possible D gene is TRBD1 (5 bases). In germline, CDR1 is SGHNT, CDR2 YYREEE (reference sequence). There are 14 residues in the CDR3. The germline V and J ends were trimmed by 4 bases and 4 bases, with 14 bases remaining between them.

The rearrangement uses TRBV30 and TRBJ1-4, with 10 nucleotides matching TRBD1. CDR3 length: 14 amino acids. V gave up 1 base and J gave up 8 bases; unmatched junction bases: 4. Germline V gene data show CDR1 as GTSNPN and CDR2 as SVGIG (reference sequence). The CDR3 protein is CAWSGTGGREKLFF. CDR3 in DNA: TGTGCCTGGAGTGGGACAGGGGGGAGAGAAAAACTGTTTTTT. Full variable domain (rest looked up from reference TRBV30 and TRBJ1-4): SQTIHQWPATLVQPVGSPLSLECTVEGTSNPNLYWYRQAAGRGLQLLFYSVGIGQISSEVPQNLSASRPQDRQFILSSKKLLLSDSGFYLCAWSGTGGREKLFFGSGTQLSVL.

J is TRBJ2-1 and V is TRBV28; 10 bases are a match to TRBD2. CDR3 length: 13 residues. Germline trimming cut 8 bases from V and 5 bases from J; bases unmatched to any gene: 3. Germline values: CDR1 MDHEN, CDR2 SYDVKM. Here the CDR3 reads CASWTSGDNEQFF. CDR3 nucleotides: TGTGCCAGCTGGACTAGCGGAGACAATGAGCAGTTCTTC.

J is TRBJ2-7 and V is TRBV29-1, with 10 bases lining up with TRBD2. CDR3 length: 16 residues. V trimming: 0 bases; J trimming: 2 bases; junction bases outside the gene matches: 7. CDR1 is SQVTM and CDR2 is ANQGSEA in the germline V gene. The CDR3 nucleotides are TGCAGCGTTGAAGATCCATTTAGCGGGGGGACCTACGAGCAGTACTTC. It is translated as CSVEDPFSGGTYEQYF.

There are a few counts of this clone. V gene TRBV15 combines with J gene TRBJ2-7; 9 bases line up with TRBD1. V shed 3 bases and J 2 bases; nucleotides not matched to a gene: 2. The germline V gene has CDR1 LNHNV and CDR2 YYDKDF (reference sequence). CDR3 length: 14 residues. CDR3 region: CATSRDRGAYEQYF. CDR3 DNA: TGTGCCACCAGCAGGGACAGGGGCGCCTACGAGCAGTACTTC.

The gene calls are TRBV2 and TRBJ2-1, with D tentatively TRBD2 (6 bases). This CDR3 is built from 12 residues. Germline values: CDR1 SNHLY, CDR2 FYNNEI. Trimming removed 8 bases at V and 4 bases at J, with 9 bases between. As DNA, the CDR3 is TGTGCCAGCGTAGCGGAATACAATGAGCAGTTCTTC. It codes for CASVAEYNEQFF.

The V gene is TRBV7-9, the J gene TRBJ2-2; weak D call: TRBD2 (6 bases). With 3 bases removed from V and 7 bases from J, the gap between germline ends came to 12 bases. The germline V gene has CDR1 SEHNR and CDR2 FQNEAQ (reference sequence). This CDR3 contains 14 residues. The CDR3 is CASSFGQGGGELFF. CDR3 nucleotide sequence: TGTGCCAGCAGCTTTGGGCAGGGAGGCGGGGAGCTGTTTTTT.

The chain couples TRBV7-2 to TRBJ2-7; no definite D call. The CDR3 is made up of 12 amino acids. The V gene's germline CDR1 is SGHTA and CDR2 FQGNSA. V was clipped by 1 base and J by 5 bases, with 6 bases between them. This chain's CDR3 is CASSLVGNEQYF. The CDR3 coding sequence is TGTGCCAGCAGCTTAGTGGGGAACGAGCAGTACTTC.

This clone appeared once. The chain has TRBV11-2 and TRBJ2-7; 10 nucleotides match TRBD2. This CDR3 contains 15 residues. The V and J ends lost 4 bases and 5 bases, in that order; junction bases with no gene match: 8. The germline V gene encodes CDR1 SGHAT and CDR2 FQNNGV. The DNA for the CDR3 is TGTGCCAGCAGCTATTCTTTAGCGGGGGGTAACGAGCAGTACTTC. Its translation is CASSYSLAGGNEQYF.

The chain recombines TRBV28 with TRBJ1-5; 7 bases agree with TRBD1. J lost 3 bases, V lost 5 bases, and 7 bases had no gene match. Per germline, CDR1 MDHEN and CDR2 SYDVKM. The CDR3 is made up of 15 amino acids. The CDR3 loop reads CASSLQGQFNQPQHF. CDR3 sequence (DNA): TGTGCCAGCAGTCTACAGGGACAGTTCAATCAGCCCCAGCATTTT. Combining the CDR3 with reference TRBV28 and TRBJ1-5 gives the whole variable domain DVKVTQSSRYLVKRTGEKVFLECVQDMDHENMFWYRQDPGLGLRLIYFSYDVKMKEKGDIPEGYSVSREKKERFSLILESASTNQTSMYLCASSLQGQFNQPQHFGDGTRLSIL.